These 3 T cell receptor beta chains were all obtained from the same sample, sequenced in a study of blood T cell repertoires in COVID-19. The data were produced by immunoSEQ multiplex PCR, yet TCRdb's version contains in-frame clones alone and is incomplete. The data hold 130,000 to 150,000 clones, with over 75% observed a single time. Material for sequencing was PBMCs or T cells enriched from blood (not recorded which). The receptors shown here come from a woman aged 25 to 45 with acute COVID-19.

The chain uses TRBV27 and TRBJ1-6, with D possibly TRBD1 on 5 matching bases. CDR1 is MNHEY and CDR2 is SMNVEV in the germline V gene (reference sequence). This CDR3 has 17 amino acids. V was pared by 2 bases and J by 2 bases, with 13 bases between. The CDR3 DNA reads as TGTGCCAGCAGTTTACAGTTCCGGGGGGCCTATAATTCACCCCTCCACTTT. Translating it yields CASSLQFRGAYNSPLHF.

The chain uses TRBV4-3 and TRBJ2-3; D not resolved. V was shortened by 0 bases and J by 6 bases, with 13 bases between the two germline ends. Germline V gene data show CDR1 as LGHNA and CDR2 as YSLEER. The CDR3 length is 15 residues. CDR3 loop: CASSQDSTVRDTQYF. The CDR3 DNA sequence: TGCGCCAGCAGCCAAGATAGTACAGTTCGGGATACGCAGTATTTT.

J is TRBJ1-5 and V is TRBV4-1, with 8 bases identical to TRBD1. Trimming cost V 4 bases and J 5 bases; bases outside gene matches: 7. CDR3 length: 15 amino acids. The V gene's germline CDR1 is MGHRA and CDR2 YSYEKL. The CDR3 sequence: CASSRVDRDDQPQHF. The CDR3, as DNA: TGCGCCAGCAGCCGGGTGGACAGGGACGATCAGCCCCAGCATTTT.